The 21 T cell receptor beta chains reported below all come from one sample, sequenced in a study of control samples from healthy donors and cancer patients. The table came from immunoSEQ multiplex PCR; TCRdb's copy has only in-frame clones and leaves some out. The repertoire consists of roughly 130,000 clones, with about 95% occurring once and the leading ten covering approximately 4%. Material for sequencing was blood. The receptors were sampled from a man under 40 in good health.

This chain joins TRBV6-2 or TRBV6-3 and TRBJ2-7, with a weak D call TRBD1 (5 bases). V lost 2 bases, J lost 1 base, and 12 bases lay in between. The CDR3 extends over 15 amino acids. CDR1 and CDR2 from the germline V gene are MNHEY and SVGEGT. The CDR3 here is CASSYGSTESYEQYF. The CDR3 nucleotides read TGTGCCAGCAGTTACGGGTCGACAGAATCCTACGAGCAGTACTTC.

The rearrangement uses TRBV7-2 and TRBJ2-3; weak D call: TRBD1 (6 bases). Germline lookup yields CDR1 SGHTA and CDR2 FQGNSA. V lost 2 bases to trimming and J lost 5 bases, with 11 bases between them. The CDR3 runs to 14 residues. CDR3 sequence reads: CASSLQGLGDTQYF. The DNA for the CDR3 is TGTGCCAGCAGCTTACAGGGGCTGGGAGATACGCAGTATTTT.

The chain uses TRBV19 and TRBJ1-3; D gene unclear. V lost 4 bases and J 8 bases, leaving 18 bases between the germline ends. The CDR3 loop spans 15 amino acids. Germline loops: CDR1 LNHDA, CDR2 SQIVND (reference sequence). The CDR3 DNA is TGTGCCAGTAGTACGACACGTACCCCTGGGGACACCATATATTTT. This sequence encodes CASSTTRTPGDTIYF.

V gene TRBV5-5 combines with J gene TRBJ2-5; D is undetermined. Germline lookup yields CDR1 SGHKS and CDR2 YYEKEE (reference sequence). The length of the CDR3 is 12 residues. Trimming cost V 4 bases and J 5 bases, with 9 bases left between them. The CDR3: CASSLGYETQYF. CDR3 sequence (DNA): TGTGCCAGCAGCCTAGGGTACGAGACCCAGTACTTC.

The chain carries TRBV10-1 and TRBJ1-1, with 8 bases lining up with TRBD1. Trimming took 3 bases from V and 11 from J; bases not matched to a gene: 11. CDR1 and CDR2 (germline): WNHNN, SYGVQD (reference sequence). This CDR3 is 14 amino acids long. The CDR3 loop is CASSDSGTGGGAFF. The CDR3 DNA reads as TGCGCCAGCAGTGACTCCGGGACAGGCGGTGGTGCTTTCTTT.

This rearrangement joins TRBV7-8 to TRBJ1-6; TRBD1 agrees at 9 bases. Germline CDR1 and CDR2: SGHVS and FQNEAQ. Unmatched junction bases numbered 10, after V lost 5 bases and J lost 2 bases. The CDR3 has 18 residues. The CDR3 is CASSRGTGLGTYNSPLHF. CDR3 nucleotides: TGTGCCAGCAGCCGTGGGACAGGGTTGGGTACCTATAATTCACCCCTCCACTTT.

The chain is built from TRBV5-8 and TRBJ1-2, with no clear D. The CDR3 spans 12 residues. The V and J ends lost 7 bases and 10 bases respectively, with 17 bases between them. Germline V gene sequence: CDR1 SGHTS, CDR2 YDEGEE. The CDR3 reads CASSRLRSYYTF. The CDR3 coding sequence is TGTGCCAGCTCCCGACTCAGGTCCTACTACACCTTC. The full variable domain, in which reference TRBV5-8 and TRBJ1-2 provide the parts outside the CDR3, is EAGVTQSPTHLIKTRGQQATLRCSPISGHTSVYWYQQALGLGLQFLLWYDEGEERNRGNFPPRFSGRQFPNYSSELNVNALELEDSALYLCASSRLRSYYTFGSGTRLTVV.

J is TRBJ1-6 and V is TRBV27, with D maybe TRBD1 (5 bases). Per the germline V gene, CDR1 is MNHEY and CDR2 is SMNVEV (reference sequence). Trimming removed 6 bases from V and 8 bases from J, with 20 bases in between. The CDR3 extends over 16 amino acids. The CDR3 DNA reads TGTGCCAGCAGGACACCCCTCAGGGAGGGGCATTCACCCCTCCACTTT. As protein: CASRTPLREGHSPLHF.

This clone came up once. The rearrangement uses TRBV6-2 or TRBV6-3 and TRBJ2-1; D is uncertain. The V end lost 5 bases, the J end lost 5 bases, and 4 bases lay between the germline ends. Germline CDR1 reads MNHEY; CDR2 reads SVGEGT. The CDR3 extends over 11 amino acids. The CDR3 here is CASSQHNEQFF. CDR3 coding DNA: TGTGCCAGCAGTCAACACAATGAGCAGTTCTTC.

This clone was observed a single time. V gene TRBV30 combines with J gene TRBJ2-2, with D maybe TRBD1 (6 bases). From germline, CDR1 is GTSNPN and CDR2 SVGIG (reference sequence). The length of the CDR3 is 16 residues. The V gene lost 2 bases and the J gene lost 3 bases, with 16 bases spanning the gap. DNA for the CDR3: TGTGCCTGGAGTAAAATTTGGGGGCGCGACACCGGGGAGCTGTTTTTT. Its translation: CAWSKIWGRDTGELFF.

The V gene is TRBV19, the J gene TRBJ1-5; possible D gene TRBD1, 6 bases. V was cut by 5 bases and J by 5 bases, with 13 bases left in between. The CDR3 runs 14 residues. From germline, CDR1 is LNHDA and CDR2 SQIVND (reference sequence). The CDR3 sequence: CASSLDRRDQPQHF. Here the CDR3 DNA reads TGTGCCAGTAGTCTCGACAGGCGTGATCAGCCCCAGCATTTT.

This chain connects TRBV3-1 (or the pseudogene TRBV3-2) to TRBJ2-1; 9 bases match TRBD2. CDR1 is LGHDT, CDR2 YNNKEL, per germline (reference sequence). The CDR3 covers 15 residues. V shed 1 base, J shed 6 bases, and the junction held 4 bases outside the gene matches. The CDR3: CASSQVSGGTNEQFF. The CDR3 nucleotides are TGTGCCAGCAGCCAAGTCAGCGGGGGGACCAATGAGCAGTTCTTC.

This clone came up once. The V gene is TRBV28, the J gene TRBJ2-7; 8 bases are shared with TRBD1. Germline V gene data show CDR1 as MDHEN and CDR2 as SYDVKM. This CDR3 has 15 amino acids. With V trimmed by 3 bases and J by 0 bases, 4 bases remained unmatched. The CDR3 spells CASSFRGLSSYEQYF. CDR3 in DNA: TGTGCCAGCAGTTTCAGGGGGCTTAGCTCCTACGAGCAGTACTTC.

The chain employs TRBV5-4 and TRBJ2-7; D not resolved. With 0 bases removed from V and 5 bases from J, the gap between germline ends came to 9 bases. CDR1 is SGHNT and CDR2 is YYREEE in the germline V gene (reference sequence). The CDR3 is made up of 13 amino acids. As DNA, the CDR3 is TGTGCCAGCAGCTTGGGAACAGTCAACGAGCAGTACTTC. This gives the protein CASSLGTVNEQYF.

V and J are TRBV2 and TRBJ1-1; D may be TRBD1 (5 bases). The V and J ends lost 5 bases and 1 base respectively, with 11 bases between them. Germline CDR1 reads SNHLY; CDR2 reads FYNNEI. This CDR3 region has 14 residues. The CDR3 here is CASSFEGWNTEAFF. CDR3 in DNA: TGTGCCAGCAGTTTCGAGGGGTGGAACACTGAAGCTTTCTTT.

This clone showed up just once. The rearrangement joins TRBV19 to TRBJ1-4; no clear D gene. CDR3 length: 10 residues. V dropped 8 bases and J dropped 8 bases, with 6 bases sitting between them. In germline, CDR1 is LNHDA, CDR2 SQIVND (reference sequence). CDR3 nucleotides: TGTGCCAGTGCACAGGAAAAACTGTTTTTT. Translating it yields CASAQEKLFF.

The chain is built from TRBV7-2 and TRBJ1-2; 12 bases are a match to TRBD1. This CDR3 spans 14 amino acids. CDR1 and CDR2 from the germline V gene are SGHTA and FQGNSA. The J segment lost 8 bases and the V segment lost 3 bases, leaving 4 bases of the junction unmatched. CDR3 in DNA: TGTGCCAGCAGCTTGGGGACAGGGGGCGCAGGCTACACCTTC. Its protein is CASSLGTGGAGYTF.

V usage is TRBV4-2 and J usage is TRBJ2-5, with D tentatively TRBD2 (5 bases). CDR1 LGHNA and CDR2 YNFKEQ come from the germline V gene. The V end was cut by 0 bases, the J end by 5 bases, with 13 bases between. The CDR3 length is 15 residues. CDR3 amino acids: CASSQDRVARETQYF. The CDR3 DNA sequence: TGTGCCAGCAGCCAAGATCGGGTAGCGAGGGAGACCCAGTACTTC.

This chain connects TRBV27 to TRBJ2-7; maybe TRBD2 (7 bases). The CDR3 has 14 residues. Per the germline V gene, CDR1 is MNHEY and CDR2 is SMNVEV (reference sequence). The V gene lost 6 bases and the J gene lost 7 bases, with 19 bases spanning the gap. The CDR3 loop reads CASSRGGGLVEQYF. The CDR3 DNA reads as TGTGCCAGCAGCCGAGGGGGGGGGCTAGTAGAGCAGTACTTC.

This clone came up once. The gene calls are TRBV2 and TRBJ1-1; TRBD1 aligns across 10 bases. J gave up 8 bases and V 6 bases, and 3 bases lay outside the gene matches. The germline V gene has CDR1 SNHLY and CDR2 FYNNEI. The CDR3 length is 12 residues. CDR3 loop: CASRDRGIEAFF. CDR3 nucleotide sequence: TGTGCCAGCAGGGACAGGGGGATAGAAGCTTTCTTT. Using reference TRBV2 and TRBJ1-1 for the parts outside the CDR3, the full variable domain is EPEVTQTPSHQVTQMGQEVILRCVPISNHLYFYWYRQILGQKVEFLVSFYNNEISEKSEIFDDQFSVERPDGSNFTLKIRSTKLEDSAMYFCASRDRGIEAFFGQGTRLTVV.

This rearrangement joins TRBV10-3 to TRBJ1-2; 8 bases are a match to TRBD1. In germline, CDR1 is ENHRY, CDR2 SYGVKD. This CDR3 is built from 15 residues. The V gene end was trimmed by 6 bases and the J gene end by 4 bases; junction bases not matched to a gene: 10. DNA of the CDR3: TGTGCCATCAGACAGGACAGGGAATGGCCCTATGGCTACACCTTC. Protein: CAIRQDREWPYGYTF.